These 10 T cell receptor beta chains share one sample of origin, sequenced in a study of T cells in pancreatic ductal adenocarcinoma. Selected pancreatic ductal adenocarcinoma patients had undergone surgery without neoadjuvant therapy. TCRdb's table, derived via immunoSEQ multiplex PCR, lists solely in-frame clones and lacks some. The data hold about 97,000 clones, with 90% to 95% observed a single time. Source material: PBMCs. These receptors originate from a human donor with pancreatic ductal adenocarcinoma.

This chain connects TRBV18 to TRBJ2-7, with 10 bases that match TRBD1. The germline V gene encodes CDR1 KGHSH and CDR2 LQKENI. The CDR3 covers 14 residues. Germline trimming cut 1 base from V and 7 bases from J; bases unmatched to any gene: 4. CDR3 residues: CASSPRQGAEEQYF. The CDR3 DNA is TGTGCCAGCTCACCACGACAGGGGGCTGAAGAGCAGTACTTC.

The CDR3, as DNA: TGTGCCAGCAGCTTAGCCTTGGAGACCGAGCAGTACTTC. As protein: CASSLALETEQYF. The V and J genes are TRBV7-2 and TRBJ2-7; D is uncertain. CDR3 length equals 13 residues. The germline V gene encodes CDR1 SGHTA and CDR2 FQGNSA. V was shortened by 0 bases and J by 6 bases, with 9 bases between the two germline ends.

The rearrangement joins TRBV7-2 to TRBJ2-1, with 9 bases identical to TRBD1. There are 17 residues in the CDR3. V lost 2 bases and J lost 5; bases outside the gene matches: 10. The germline gives CDR1 SGHTA, CDR2 FQGNSA. CDR3 amino acids: CASSLSPPGTGNNEQFF. CDR3 nucleotide sequence: TGTGCCAGCAGCTTATCCCCTCCTGGGACAGGGAACAATGAGCAGTTCTTC.

The DNA for the CDR3 is TGTGCCAGCAGTTTGGAGGGGGGGGCGCCGGGGGAAAAACTGTTTTTT. This codes for CASSLEGGAPGEKLFF. This sequence joins TRBV27 and TRBJ1-4; possibly TRBD1 for D (6 bases). Germline values: CDR1 MNHEY, CDR2 SMNVEV (reference sequence). The CDR3 runs 16 residues. V lost 3 bases, J lost 8 bases, and 19 bases lay in between. The variable domain in full, completed from reference TRBV27 and TRBJ1-4, reads EAQVTQNPRYLITVTGKKLTVTCSQNMNHEYMSWYRQDPGLGLRQIYYSMNVEVTDKGDVPEGYKVSRKEKRNFPLILESPSPNQTSLYFCASSLEGGAPGEKLFFGSGTQLSVL.

This sequence joins TRBV19 and TRBJ2-2, with 9 bases aligning to TRBD1. V lost 5 bases, J lost 5 bases, and 3 bases stayed unmatched. The germline V gene has CDR1 LNHDA and CDR2 SQIVND (reference sequence). The CDR3 is made up of 14 amino acids. CDR3 sequence (DNA): TGTGCCAGTAGTTTTGACAGGGGGACCGGGGAGCTGTTTTTT. Protein sequence: CASSFDRGTGELFF.

This sequence joins TRBV6-5 and TRBJ2-3; the D is unclear. The CDR3 has 15 residues. V was clipped by 0 bases and J by 3 bases, with 10 bases between them. Per the germline V gene, CDR1 is MNHEY and CDR2 is SVGAGI. CDR3 sequence reads: CASSYSRQGTDTQYF. The CDR3 bases are TGTGCCAGCAGTTACTCCAGGCAAGGAACAGATACGCAGTATTTT.

This clone was recorded once. The chain recombines TRBV29-1 with TRBJ2-6; TRBD1 aligns across 7 bases. The CDR3 contains 16 residues. In germline, CDR1 is SQVTM, CDR2 ANQGSEA. The J segment lost 0 bases and the V segment lost 7 bases, leaving 9 bases of the junction unmatched. Written as DNA, the CDR3 is TGCAGCGCCGGACAGGATGAGTTCTCTGGGGCCAACGTCCTGACTTTC. This gives the protein CSAGQDEFSGANVLTF.

V and J are TRBV5-1 and TRBJ2-7; perhaps TRBD1 as D (6 bases). The germline V gene encodes CDR1 SGHRS and CDR2 YFSETQ. This CDR3 has 14 residues. With 4 bases removed from V and 2 bases from J, the gap between germline ends came to 13 bases. Here the CDR3 reads CASSLRDNTYEQYF. The CDR3 nucleotides are TGCGCCAGCAGCCTCCGGGACAACACCTACGAGCAGTACTTC.

The chain has TRBV7-3 and TRBJ1-5; 9 nucleotides match TRBD1. The CDR3 consists of 17 residues. V lost 7 bases to trimming and J lost 0 bases; unmatched junction nucleotides: 10. Germline assignment: CDR1 SGHTA and CDR2 FQGTGA. DNA of the CDR3: TGTGCCAGCACCATACGAGGGGACAGGGATAGCAATCAGCCCCAGCATTTT. This gives the protein CASTIRGDRDSNQPQHF.

The rearrangement links TRBV18 to TRBJ2-2; D gene ambiguous. The germline V gene encodes CDR1 KGHSH and CDR2 LQKENI. The CDR3 runs to 14 residues. Trimming stripped 3 bases from V and 2 bases from J, with 7 bases between. The CDR3 DNA follows: TGTGCCAGCTCACCGGCACCAAACACCGGGGAGCTGTTTTTT. Translation gives CASSPAPNTGELFF.